This TCR beta chain was captured by sequencing in a study of shared clonotypes between healthy human individuals. The study, taken as a whole, reports: Sample collection involved blood only; tissue repertoires are likely different.

Template amounts of 300 to 350 ng DNA, 30,000 or so T cell genomes, were employed in unsorted PBMC replicate PCRs. Using immunoSEQ multiplex PCR, the repertoire was profiled, and TCRdb retains in-frame clones only, with some absent. This sample has about 460,000 clones, with 60% to 80% found just once. Worth noting for this clone: Antigen specificity is unknown.

V gave up 1 base and J gave up 3 bases, with 18 bases separating them. The germline gives CDR1 SGHTA, CDR2 FQGTGA. The CDR3 contains 17 residues. Source material: PBMCs. This receptor was identified in a woman aged 40 to 55 in good health. Some clones in this sample may be carry-over from other donors' samples. The chain combines TRBV7-3 with TRBJ1-1; D not certain. The CDR3 DNA is TGTGCCAGCAGCTTAATTGGAGAAAGGGAGTGGGACACTGAAGCTTTCTTT. Protein sequence: CASSLIGEREWDTEAFF.